These T cell receptor beta chains were read from a single sample in a study of T cells after yellow fever vaccination. From the 5' RACE reads, TCRdb called clonotypes with MiXCR, one entry per CDR3 protein. Of around 350,000 distinct CDR3 sequences listed, about 6.2% are singletons. Sequences were derived from PBMCs, sampled 5 days after the yellow fever booster vaccination. The receptors stem from a man aged 25-45 years who received the YFV17D yellow fever vaccine. Both conserved end residues are part of each CDR3. A D gene is named only where the DNA matches it firmly. Expanded clones are given a class, and other clones once, few, many or no size at all.

>TRBV27|few|TRBJ2-7|NA
TGTGCCAGCAGTTTATCTTTCGGGATCACTATCTACGAGCAGTACTTC
CASSLSFGITIYEQYF
>TRBV6-1|NA|TRBJ2-5|NA
TGTGCCAGCAGCCTCCTTGGACGGGAGAGGGAGACCCAGTACTTC
CASSLLGRERETQYF
>TRBV19|many|TRBJ2-1|NA
TGTGCCAGTAGGATTGCGGGAAACACCTACAATGAGCAGTTCTTC
CASRIAGNTYNEQFF
>TRBV27|many|TRBJ2-7|NA
TGTGCCAGCAGTTTTCTAGCCGAGCAGTACTTC
CASSFLAEQYF
>TRBV20-1|few|TRBJ2-1|TRBD2
TGCAGTGCTAGATATACTAGCGCCAGCTCCTACAATGAGCAGTTCTTC
CSARYTSASSYNEQFF
>TRBV12-3/TRBV12-4|many|TRBJ2-2|NA
TGTGCCAGCAGTAACCGGGCTCAGCTGAACACCGGGGAGCTGTTTTTT
CASSNRAQLNTGELFF
>TRBV24-1|many|TRBJ2-1|TRBD2
TGTGCCACCAGTGATTCGCGACTAGCGGGCGGCAATGAGCAGTTCTTC
CATSDSRLAGGNEQFF
>TRBV4-3|NA|TRBJ1-2|TRBD1
TGCGCCAGCAGCCAAGATCTTCGGACAGGGTACACCTTC
CASSQDLRTGYTF
>TRBV27|many|TRBJ2-3|TRBD2
TGTGCCAGCAGTTCCCCCCGCGGGGGGGGCGGGGATACGCAGTATTTT
CASSSPRGGGGDTQYF
>TRBV4-3|few|TRBJ2-1|NA
TGCGCCAGCAGCCGGGGCACCAGCTCCTACAATGAGCAGTTCTTC
CASSRGTSSYNEQFF
>TRBV28|many|TRBJ2-3|NA
TGTGCCAGCGGCTACCCGCCGGGGAGCGGGAGCACAGATACGCAGTATTTT
CASGYPPGSGSTDTQYF
>TRBV28|few|TRBJ2-1|NA
TGTGCCAGCAGTTTCCCCGGACTACGGGCGCAGTTCTTC
CASSFPGLRAQFF
>TRBV21-1|few|TRBJ2-1|NA
TGTGCCAGCAGCAAGGGACAGCGAGGTTACAATGAGCAGTTCTTC
CASSKGQRGYNEQFF
>TRBV5-6|many|TRBJ1-6|TRBD1
TGTGCCAGCAGCTTGGCCGGGACAGGGGTGAGTTCACCCCTCCACTTT
CASSLAGTGVSSPLHF
>TRBV5-1|few|TRBJ2-5|NA
TGCGCCAGCAGCTCATCTGGGACGGAGATGCCGGAGACCCAGTACTTC
CASSSSGTEMPETQYF